The clone carrying this T cell receptor (beta chain) showed up just a few times. The data belong to a study of blood T cell repertoires in COVID-19. Measured with immunoSEQ multiplex PCR; TCRdb has only the in-frame clones, and not every one. The sample gives approximately 170,000 clones, about four fifths of which show up once; approximately 13% is in the top ten. The sample consisted of peripheral blood. The source is an older man who had recovered from COVID-19.

In nucleotides, the CDR3 is TGTGCCAGCAGCTTGATCACAGGAAGCTCTGGGGCCAACGTCCTGACTTTC. Amino acid sequence: CASSLITGSSGANVLTF. The rearrangement joins TRBV7-9 to TRBJ2-6; D might be TRBD1 (5 bases). This CDR3 comprises 17 residues. Germline V gene data show CDR1 as SEHNR and CDR2 as FQNEAQ (reference sequence). V gave up 3 bases and J gave up 0 bases, with 12 bases separating them.